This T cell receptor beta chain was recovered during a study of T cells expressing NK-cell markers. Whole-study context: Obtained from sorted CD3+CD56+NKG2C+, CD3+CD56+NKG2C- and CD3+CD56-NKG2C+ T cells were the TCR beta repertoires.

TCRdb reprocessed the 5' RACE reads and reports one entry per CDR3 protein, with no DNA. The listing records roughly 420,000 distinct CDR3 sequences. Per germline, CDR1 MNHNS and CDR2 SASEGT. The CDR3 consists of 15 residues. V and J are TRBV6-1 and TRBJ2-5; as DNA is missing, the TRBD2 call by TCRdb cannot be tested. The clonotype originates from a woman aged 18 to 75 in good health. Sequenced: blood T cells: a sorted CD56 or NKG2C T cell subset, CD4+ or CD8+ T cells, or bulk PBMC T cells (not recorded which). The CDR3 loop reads CASTQTSGGLETQYF.